The entry that follows covers one TCR beta chain sequence. Its cognate antigen is unknown. This record comes from a study of immune cell composition in non-small cell lung cancer. The study's findings and limits: TIL tumour reactivity correlated with maximal tumour-associated clone frequency in adenocarcinoma. Lung adenocarcinomas had lower top 10 clone scores and clonality than squamous tumours. Shared sequences between tumour-reactive and dominant in vivo clones were not proven.

Assay: immunoSEQ multiplex PCR; the TCRdb copy retains only in-frame clones and omits some. Of 13,000 to 15,000 clones listed, approximately 80% were seen once; the top ten hold 13% to 15%. The source is a human donor with non-small cell lung cancer. The specimen sequenced was lung tumor tissue.

The CDR3 reads CASSQEVAEQFF. CDR3 in DNA: TGCGCCAGCAGCCAAGAGGTGGCTGAGCAGTTCTTC. The chain joins TRBV4-1 to TRBJ2-1; D is unclear. Per germline, CDR1 MGHRA and CDR2 YSYEKL. V shed 0 bases and J shed 9 bases, with 6 bases lying between them. CDR3 length: 12 amino acids.